Described below is a single T cell receptor beta chain sequence and its context. Its antigen remains undetermined. Base qualities are not recorded, but no much larger clone differs from it by a single base. The data stem from a study of T cell responses to AZD1222 COVID-19 vaccine (dated by TCRdb to the early 2020s). Turning to the overall study: A total of 233 trial participants underwent TCR sequencing, of whom some 210 received two doses of AZD1222 and around 26 received two doses of the MenACWY control vaccine. Enrollment into the trials was organized by age into subgroups of 18-55, 56-69 and 70-plus years, and those subgroups contained roughly 140, 27 and 60 TCR-sequenced participants, respectively.

The CDR3 regions of human TCRbeta chains were analyzed by immunosequencing. In the source study's methods: TCRs in the repertoires were compared against a reference library of SARS-CoV-2-specific TCRs that had been generated with the MIRA antigen-specificity platform. Breadth meant the fraction of unique TCRs that were SARS-CoV-2-associated, whereas depth meant the fraction of total T cells that were SARS-CoV-2-associated. Each spike-specific TCR was assigned to its reactive spike region and to a CD4 or CD8 class using the MIRA data. Log10-transformed breadth and depth values were compared by one-way ANOVA with Sidak's multiple comparisons tests. TCRdb stores this immuneACCESS table with in-frame sequences only. Part of the clones is absent; in the studies checked, under half of the shortfall reflects unresolved V genes, and no reason is known for the rest. D and trimming come from the DNA, and the V and J calls and clone size come from that table. The sample table holds some 200,000 clones, of which just over 90% were seen once. The top ten clones comprise approximately 3.7% of the sample.

General findings and caveats noted by the study authors: Because no day 14 peak-response samples were available, repertoires were characterized only after the peak T cell response. The whole spike protein was spanned by vaccine-associated CD4 TCRs, and dominant responses were seen in regions 160-218 and 743-854. Most participants were white British and females outnumbered males, and the authors suggested that clonal diversity may have been underestimated. In the small 56-69-year group, the increase in depth fell short of significance, most likely because of low power. Nearly half of unique spike-specific TCRs reportedly recognized epitopes outside regions mutated in the B.1.351 and B.1.1.7 variants. Conclusions about previously exposed vaccinees are limited because only six or seven AZD1222 recipients were SARS-CoV-2 seropositive at baseline. A significant rise in spike-specific TCR breadth and depth was observed after two AZD1222 doses relative to day 0 and relative to MenACWY recipients.

This specimen's time point label, per the study, means: about 28 days (+/-7) after the second vaccine dose. AZD1222 recipients with second doses at about 4 weeks or about 12 weeks were pooled, because spike-specific TCR depth and breadth did not differ between schedules. The vaccinee samples were drawn from two UK trials, COV001 and COV002, one of which was a single-blind randomized controlled phase 2/3 trial testing AZD1222 (ChAdOx1 nCoV-19) in healthy adults. For TCRbeta chain sequencing, PBMC samples were collected from trial participants at day 0 and at day 28 after the second dose. Here the sequenced sample was peripheral blood, taken 28 days after the second AZD1222 dose. The source of this sequence is an adult who received the AZD1222 COVID-19 vaccine.

CDR3 sequence: CASSLRRGAGEKLFF. The DNA reads as follows: TGTGCCAGCAGCCTCAGAAGAGGGGCTGGGGAAAAACTGTTTTTT. The chain is made from TRBV7-8 and TRBJ1-4; perhaps TRBD1 is the D gene, with 5 bases matching. Taken from the germline V gene, the CDR1 and CDR2 loops are SGHVS and FQNEAQ. The CDR3 starts with the cysteine, ends with the phenylalanine, and has 15 residues. Only CDR3 DNA remains: 45 bases, in frame from the first base. V drops 5 bases and J drops 8 bases, leaving 18 bases in between.